This TCR beta chain was sequenced during a study of patients and donors after allogeneic stem cell transplantation. V gave up 1 base and J gave up 2 bases, with 15 bases separating them. Germline V gives CDR1 SGHTA, CDR2 FQGNSA. This CDR3 comprises 16 residues. This clonotype has only a few counts. TCRdb re-derived calls from the RT-PCR reads in MiXCR, one entry per CDR3 protein. This table has about a million distinct CDR3 sequences, 18% appearing once. This TCR was recovered from a human donor who was either an allogeneic HSCT recipient or a stem cell or donor lymphocyte infusion donor (not recorded which). It is not recorded whose cells these are; they may come from a transplant donor. V is TRBV7-2 and J is TRBJ2-7, with D maybe TRBD2 (5 bases). Sequenced material: blood, either unsorted or a sorted T cell fraction (not recorded which). The CDR3 DNA sequence: TGTGCCAGCAGCTTAGATTTGGGGAGAACCGCCTACGAGCAGTACTTC. Its translation is CASSLDLGRTAYEQYF.